This T cell receptor beta chain was documented in a study of type 1 regulatory T cells. The CDR3 spans 13 residues. Germline V gene lookup returns CDR1 SEHNR and CDR2 FQNEAQ (reference sequence). Germline trimming cut 3 bases from V and 7 bases from J; bases unmatched to any gene: 1. One entry per CDR3 protein results from TCRdb running MiXCR on the reads. Of 60,000 to 80,000 distinct CDR3 sequences in the sample, about 62% were seen once. Worth noting for this clonotype: Its antigen remains unidentified.

V is TRBV7-9 and J is TRBJ1-4, with 8 bases identical to TRBD1. Sequencing was performed on cultured T cells, either the whole culture or a sorted T cell fraction (not recorded which). Documented subset: Tr1-enriched cell product generated in vitro against host alloantigens. The sequence came from a human donor in good health. CDR3: CASSLDRAEKLFF. The CDR3 DNA reads as TGTGCCAGCAGCTTGGACAGGGCTGAAAAACTGTTTTTT.